The 13 T cell receptor beta chains listed next were all sequenced from one sample in a study of graft-versus-host responses after intestinal transplantation. Assay: immunoSEQ multiplex PCR; the TCRdb copy retains only in-frame clones and omits some. This sample carries under 8,000 clones, less than 25% of them seen once, and the ten largest clones take approximately 5.7%. The researchers put some 200,000 CFSE-labeled responder cells into plates with some 200,000 irradiated, violet-dye-labeled stimulator cells. The sample consisted of alloreactive CD8+ T cells from a mixed lymphocyte reaction culture, taken before transplantation. Subset noted: CFSE-low proliferating T cells sorted from approximately 6-day pre-transplant mixed lymphocyte reaction (GvH or HvG direction). These receptors all stem from a human patient who was an organ donor for intestinal transplantation.

The V call is TRBV7-3, the J call TRBJ2-5; 14 positions match TRBD2. The J segment lost 5 bases and the V segment lost 4 bases, leaving 9 bases of the junction unmatched. CDR1 and CDR2 (germline): SGHTA, FQGTGA. The CDR3 has 17 residues. The CDR3 DNA is TGTGCCAGCAGCTCGCCGGGACTAGCGGGAGTGCTGGAGACCCAGTACTTC. Protein: CASSSPGLAGVLETQYF.

The genes are TRBV6-4 and TRBJ2-7, with a weak D call TRBD1 (6 bases). The CDR3 contains 13 residues. Germline V CDR1 and CDR2: MRHNA, SNTAGT. The V end was cut by 8 bases, the J end by 2 bases, with 13 bases between. The CDR3 DNA is TGTGCCAGCGCGGTGGGACACACCTACGAGCAGTACTTC. It translates to CASAVGHTYEQYF.

This clone has more than one count but fewer than ten. This chain connects TRBV6-6 to TRBJ2-5, with D unclear. The J call may be incorrect, as the DNA end agrees better with TRBJ2-7. The germline V gene has CDR1 MNHNY and CDR2 SVGAGI (reference sequence). The CDR3 totals 9 residues. The chain's CDR3 is CASGYEQYF. For the CDR3, the DNA is TGTGCCAGCGGGTACGAGCAGTACTTC.

The chain recombines TRBV28 with TRBJ2-7; 10 nucleotides match TRBD1. Germline V gene lookup returns CDR1 MDHEN and CDR2 SYDVKM. J gave up 4 bases and V 5 bases, and 8 bases lay outside the gene matches. This CDR3 contains 15 residues. CDR3 region: CASSPSGQGKYEQYF. The CDR3 DNA is TGTGCCAGCAGTCCATCGGGACAGGGGAAGTACGAGCAGTACTTC.

The chain uses TRBV28 and TRBJ2-1, with 15 bases identical to TRBD2. The germline CDR1 and CDR2 sequences are MDHEN and SYDVKM. This CDR3 is 16 amino acids long. Germline trimming cut 6 bases from V and 8 bases from J; bases unmatched to any gene: 8. The CDR3 DNA is TGTGCCAGCAGCCAAGGACTAGCGGGAGGGAGGTATGAGCAGTTCTTC. As protein: CASSQGLAGGRYEQFF.

This clone was seen more than once but under ten times. This rearrangement joins TRBV2 to TRBJ2-7; 9 positions match TRBD2. The CDR3 length is 15 residues. Germline lookup yields CDR1 SNHLY and CDR2 FYNNEI. With 5 bases clipped from V and 6 bases from J, the junction kept 11 bases outside the gene matches. The CDR3 region has the DNA TGTGCCAGCAGTCCCGGGATTAGCGGGAGTGCCGAGCAGTACTTC. It specifies CASSPGISGSAEQYF.

Only a few counts were recorded for this clone. The chain couples TRBV5-4 to TRBJ2-1; no reliable D call. CDR3 length: 16 residues. CDR1 and CDR2 (germline): SGHNT, YYREEE (reference sequence). V lost 2 bases to trimming and J lost 4 bases, with 16 bases between them. In DNA, the CDR3 is TGTGCCAGCAGCTTTACCCATTGGGGTTTTTACAATGAGCAGTTCTTC. Translating it yields CASSFTHWGFYNEQFF.

Sample share makes this clone medium-sized (0.01 to 0.1%). The V call is TRBV28, the J call TRBJ2-7, with unresolved D. The CDR3 has 13 amino acids. In germline, CDR1 is MDHEN, CDR2 SYDVKM. Trimming removed 6 bases at V and 4 bases at J, with 13 bases between. The CDR3 coding sequence is TGTGCCAGCAGCTCCCGGTGGGCGTACGAGCAGTACTTC. This encodes CASSSRWAYEQYF.

This chain connects TRBV6-1 to TRBJ2-7; tentatively, D is TRBD2 (6 bases). This CDR3 is 13 amino acids long. Trimming cost V 5 bases and J 0 bases, with 8 bases left between them. Germline V gene lookup returns CDR1 MNHNS and CDR2 SASEGT. CDR3 coding DNA: TGTGCCAGCAGTATCGGGAGCTCCTACGAGCAGTACTTC. Translated: CASSIGSSYEQYF.

This chain links TRBV11-2 with TRBJ2-7, with D maybe TRBD1 (7 bases). The CDR3 spans 16 residues. Trimming left V 6 bases short and J 2 bases short, with 20 bases between. In germline, CDR1 is SGHAT, CDR2 FQNNGV. In DNA form, the CDR3 reads TGTGCCAGCAGTGACCCCTCGTCAGGGGGGACCTACGAGCAGTACTTC. Translating gives CASSDPSSGGTYEQYF.

The chain joins TRBV5-3 to TRBJ2-7; D perhaps matches TRBD1 (6 bases). TRBV5-3 carries the ORF label, with uncertain function. This CDR3 contains 14 residues. V gave up 8 bases and J gave up 3 bases, with 18 bases separating them. CDR3: CASSARDTHYEQYF. The CDR3 nucleotides are TGTGCCAGCAGCGCCCGGGACACACACTACGAGCAGTACTTC.

The chain combines TRBV4-2 with TRBJ2-7; 12 bases are shared with TRBD2. CDR1 and CDR2 (germline): LGHNA, YNFKEQ. J was trimmed by 3 bases and V by 0 bases; bases with no gene match: 0. The CDR3 covers 15 residues. CDR3 DNA: TGTGCCAGCAGCCAAGAGGGACTAGCGGGCTACGAGCAGTACTTC. It yields the protein CASSQEGLAGYEQYF.

The rearrangement uses TRBV11-3 and TRBJ2-1, with TRBD1 as a possible D gene (6 bases). CDR1 and CDR2 (germline): SGHNT, YENEEA. The CDR3 covers 15 residues. The ends were cut back, 1 base at V and 3 bases at J, with 10 bases in the middle. In nucleotides, the CDR3 is TGTGCCAGCAGCTTAGCACAGGGTTTCTACAATGAGCAGTTCTTC. This gives the protein CASSLAQGFYNEQFF. The entire variable domain, with the rest obtained from reference TRBV11-3 and TRBJ2-1, is as follows: EAGVVQSPRYKIIEKKQPVAFWCNPISGHNTLYWYLQNLGQGPELLIRYENEEAVDDSQLPKDRFSAERLKGVDSTLKIQPAELGDSAVYLCASSLAQGFYNEQFFGPGTRLTVL.